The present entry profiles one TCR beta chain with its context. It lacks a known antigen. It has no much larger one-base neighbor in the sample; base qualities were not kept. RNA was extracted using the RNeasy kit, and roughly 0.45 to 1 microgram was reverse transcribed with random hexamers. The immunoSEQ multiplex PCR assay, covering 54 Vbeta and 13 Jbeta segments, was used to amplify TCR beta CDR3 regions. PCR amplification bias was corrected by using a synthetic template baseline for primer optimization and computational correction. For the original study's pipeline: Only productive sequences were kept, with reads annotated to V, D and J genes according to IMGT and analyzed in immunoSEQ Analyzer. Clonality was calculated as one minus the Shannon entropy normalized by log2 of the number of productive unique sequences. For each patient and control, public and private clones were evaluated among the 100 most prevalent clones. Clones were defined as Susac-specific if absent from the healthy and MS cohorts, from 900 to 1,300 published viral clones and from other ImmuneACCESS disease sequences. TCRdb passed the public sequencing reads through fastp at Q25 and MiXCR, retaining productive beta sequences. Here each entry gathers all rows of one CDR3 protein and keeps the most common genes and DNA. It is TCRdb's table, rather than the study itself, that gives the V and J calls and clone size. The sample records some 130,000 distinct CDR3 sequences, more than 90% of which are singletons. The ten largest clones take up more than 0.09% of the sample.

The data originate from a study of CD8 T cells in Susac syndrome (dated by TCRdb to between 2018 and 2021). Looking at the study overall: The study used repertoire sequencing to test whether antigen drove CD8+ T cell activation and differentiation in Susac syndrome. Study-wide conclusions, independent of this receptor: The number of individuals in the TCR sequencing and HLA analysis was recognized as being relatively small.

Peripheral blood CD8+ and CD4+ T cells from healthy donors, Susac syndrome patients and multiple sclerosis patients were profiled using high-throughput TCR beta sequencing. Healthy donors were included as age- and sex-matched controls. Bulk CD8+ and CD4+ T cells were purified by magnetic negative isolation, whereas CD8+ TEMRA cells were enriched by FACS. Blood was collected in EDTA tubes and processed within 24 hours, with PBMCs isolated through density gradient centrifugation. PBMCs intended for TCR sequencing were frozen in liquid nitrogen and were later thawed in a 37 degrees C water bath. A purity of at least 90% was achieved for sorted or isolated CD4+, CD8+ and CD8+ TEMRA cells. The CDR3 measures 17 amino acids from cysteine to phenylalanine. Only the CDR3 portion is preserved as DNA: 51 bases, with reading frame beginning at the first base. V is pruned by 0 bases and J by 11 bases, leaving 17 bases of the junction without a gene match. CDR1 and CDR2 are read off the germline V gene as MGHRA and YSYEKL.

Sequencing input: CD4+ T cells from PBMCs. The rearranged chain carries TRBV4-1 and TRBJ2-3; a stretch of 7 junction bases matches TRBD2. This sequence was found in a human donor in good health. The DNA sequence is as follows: TGCGCCAGCAGCCAAGATATAGGCCAAGCGGGAACGGGCGTGCAGTATTTT. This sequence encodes CASSQDIGQAGTGVQYF.